This T cell receptor (beta chain) comes out of a study of cytomegalovirus exposure and HLA in healthy donors (dated 2017 in TCRdb). Study-level background: An earlier analysis of some 550 of the donors reported more than 250 Gb of sequence data and 100 million to 130 million unique TCR beta sequences from about 180 million T cells. Of the roughly 400 genotyped donors, around 81% fell in the genetic ancestry cluster associated with self-reported Caucasian donors. High-throughput TCR immunosequencing, statistical association of individual TCRs with disease status, and machine learning were combined to predict cytomegalovirus infection status. Every discovery cohort repertoire had been produced on one sequencing platform. A separate validation cohort of roughly 130 different subjects was used in addition to the roughly 670-subject first cohort. A later analysis re-analyzed previously published TCR beta repertoires from roughly 630 donors and added high-resolution HLA genotyping to study TCR occurrence patterns. Alongside the repertoire data, information on donor age, sex, ethnicity and CMV serostatus was compiled. An early release that covered about 600 HLA-typed donors contained approximately 300 gigabases of sequencing data and around 80 million unique TCR sequences. The study used immunosequencing to profile the T cell repertoires of around 600 subjects and linked those repertoires to cytomegalovirus serostatus. In the later analysis, no new phenotypic data were used to find candidate immune exposures; instead, reliance was placed on TCR beta sequences and their occurrence across donors. The study was designed to test whether signatures of past pathogen exposure could be identified by cataloging public T cell receptors. HLA typing covered class I and class II loci at four-digit resolution. Genome-wide SNP genotypes for about 55% of the roughly 670 donors were used in a later genetic analysis, which treated that subset as a discovery cohort. The number of typed donors differed by locus: roughly 620-640 for A, B, C, DRB1 and DQB1; 500 to 550 for DQA1; approximately 600 for DPA1; and approximately 450 for DPB1. On average, roughly 200,000 unique TCR beta nucleotide sequences were sequenced per donor among several hundred genotyped donors of the cohort, with around 19% of those sequences being non-productive. An earlier analysis of several hundred of the donors used high-throughput TCR beta sequencing to judge whether each TCR beta V gene segment behaved as functional or pseudogenic. Several DR-DQ haplotypes were treated as single units for association and clustering because of strong linkage in the cohort. What the authors observed across the whole study: Some 16 rarely observed V segments, including chromosome 9 orphons, were excluded from the earlier analysis of about 610 of the donors because counts were too low. A later analysis found that TCR association rates varied across HLA loci, with DRB1 alleles showing the most associated TCRs and HLA-C alleles the fewest. A later analysis found that HLA-associated TCR beta chains were more clonally expanded and had lower generation probabilities than equally common non-associated chains. Some IMGT-functional V segments, including TRBV6-2 and TRBV6-3, could not be told apart with the 87-base-pair reads, so those segments were excluded. The classifier was reported to diagnose cytomegalovirus status with high specificity and sensitivity in both the original cohort and the validation cohort. A further reported finding was that TCR beta sequences accurately predicted the HLA-A and HLA-B alleles for most subjects in the first cohort. Several of the top co-occurrence clusters appeared to be linked to parvovirus B19, influenza, CMV and Epstein-Barr virus, according to a later analysis. In the study, some 160 TCR beta chains were listed as associated with cytomegalovirus. Broadly in line with IMGT annotations, most TCR beta V segments showed up in productive rearrangements about 87% or about 30% of the time in an earlier analysis of several hundred of the donors. Only TCR beta chains were sequenced in this cohort, and the absence of alpha or paired-chain data limited detectable features. While some public TCRs were present in many individuals, most TCR sequences turned up only very rarely across donors. CMV serostatus was the only immune exposure information available for the cohort. In a later genetic analysis, a missense DCLRE1C variant was associated with V-gene and J-gene trimming of TCR beta chains, and the association was replicated in an independent cohort. Three of the identified cytomegalovirus-associated TCR beta chains were confirmed in vitro to be specific for cytomegalovirus antigens. Linkage disequilibrium might explain the correlated functional status among segregating V segments, but an unknown experimental factor could not be ruled out. According to the authors, the approach could potentially be generalized to other disease states and immunological phenotypes. Roughly uniform sequencing depth across donors was assumed in presence/absence analyses, although this assumption may not hold. At a false discovery rate of 0.05, a later analysis linked about 17,000 TCR beta sequences to specific HLA alleles. Because HLA typing was missing for some donors at each locus, association tests included only the typed subset. When HLA alleles, especially DR and DQ, strongly co-occurred, TCR associations were difficult to assign to individual alleles. A cluster of highly shared sequence variants was judged likely to represent a technical artifact of the sequencing pipeline. Compared with the 666-donor mean, donors in an Asian-associated ancestry cluster had fewer N-insertions in productive TCRs, according to a later genetic analysis. According to a later analysis, most CMV-associated TCR beta chains appeared to be HLA-restricted, and the HLA associations seemed to be driven largely by CMV exposure.

The cohort consisted of 650 to 700 healthy bone marrow donors. All cohort members were sampled while nominally healthy, although unrecorded immune exposures were likely present. CMV serostatus was recorded as positive for 289 and negative for about 55% of the roughly 700 cohort members, whereas no CMV serostatus was recorded for the donor in question. Each donor provided a peripheral blood sample, and peripheral blood mononuclear cells were used for TCR beta sequencing. The Qiagen DNeasy Blood Extraction Kit was used to extract genomic DNA from the blood cell samples. With respect to this clone: It lacks a known antigen. Per-base qualities were not stored, and no clone one base away is much larger.

V loses 4 bases at its end and J loses 0 bases; junction bases beyond the gene matches: 7. The CDR3 runs 15 residues from the cysteine to the phenylalanine. Only the CDR3 DNA is retained, 45 bases long and in frame from the first base. CDR1 GTSNPN and CDR2 SVGIG are derived from the germline V gene (reference sequence). Libraries were made using the immunoSEQ multiplex PCR assay. For the multiplex PCR, a mixture combining 60 forward primers for TCR Vbeta segments and 13 reverse primers for TCR Jbeta segments was used. The CDR3 region of rearranged TCR beta genes was amplified from genomic DNA with a multiplex PCR assay. On the Illumina HiSeq System, the amplified TCR beta libraries were sequenced as 87-base-pair reads. The published analysis was carried out like this. A later analysis tallied around 80 million unique TCR beta chains across the approximately 670 repertoires, and around 9.9 million of those chains were shared by two or more donors. Raw reads were error-corrected and collapsed into unique sequences with a nearest-neighbor algorithm that merged closely related sequences to remove PCR and sequencing errors. Alignment of CDR3 sequences to IMGT reference sequences was used to assign V, D and J gene segments. Each retained sequence needed at least a six-nucleotide match to both a V gene segment and a J gene segment. A rearrangement counted as productive if the CDR3 had no stop codons and remained in frame with V and J, and every other rearrangement counted as non-productive. Following IMGT convention, CDR3 was defined as the stretch from the second conserved V-encoded cysteine up to the conserved J-encoded phenylalanine. Sequences without an unambiguous match to a single V gene segment were excluded from the earlier analysis of several hundred of the donors. An earlier analysis of just under 600 of the donors called V segments functional above 56.7% productive rearrangements and segregating when the between-donor standard deviation exceeded 5%. A statistical classification framework was built to diagnose cytomegalovirus status from the catalog of TCR beta chain sequences. In a later analysis, TCR nucleotide sequences were compared against IMGT/GENE-DB human TR gene sequences so that V and J genes could be assigned. The TCRdist pipeline was used in a later analysis to assign CDR3 sequences and most-parsimonious VDJ recombination scenarios. A later analysis defined each TCR beta chain by its CDR3 amino acid sequence plus V-gene family, and excluded reads lacking a unique V-gene family. To address suspected cross-contamination and a sequencing artifact, a later analysis removed roughly 640 highly shared, low-generation-probability nucleotide sequences. In a later analysis, a clonal expansion index was calculated for each public chain from normalized within-repertoire ranks of inferred template counts. In a later analysis, generation probabilities were computed using a VDJ recombination model fitted to out-of-frame rearrangements, and the results were checked against IGoR. In a later analysis, TCR-TCR, TCR-HLA and TCR-CMV co-occurrence was scored with hypergeometric tests, and a repertoire-size bias correction was applied to TCR pairs. To estimate false discovery rates, a later analysis permuted the HLA or CMV assignments 20 times. In a later analysis, co-occurring TCRs were grouped using DBSCAN, and TCRdist sequence similarity was added for clustering within HLA-allele-positive subsets. Repertoires with fewer than 30,000 or more than 120,000 public chains, plus five repertoires with anomalous nucleotide sharing, were excluded from co-occurrence clustering. TCRdb stores this immuneACCESS table with in-frame sequences only. Part of the clones is absent; in the studies checked, under half of the shortfall reflects unresolved V genes, and no reason is known for the rest. V and J calls and clone size are copied from that table; D and trimming were computed from the DNA. This sample lists around 120,000 clones; over 75% were detected once. The ten most abundant clones make up about 3.9% of the sample.

This receptor was taken from a human donor in good health. The sequence joins TRBV30 to TRBJ2-3; 7 middle bases align to TRBD2. Sequencing was carried out using PBMCs. The nucleotide sequence is TGTGCCTGGACCCAGGGACTACTCAGCACAGATACGCAGTATTTT. This yields the protein CAWTQGLLSTDTQYF.